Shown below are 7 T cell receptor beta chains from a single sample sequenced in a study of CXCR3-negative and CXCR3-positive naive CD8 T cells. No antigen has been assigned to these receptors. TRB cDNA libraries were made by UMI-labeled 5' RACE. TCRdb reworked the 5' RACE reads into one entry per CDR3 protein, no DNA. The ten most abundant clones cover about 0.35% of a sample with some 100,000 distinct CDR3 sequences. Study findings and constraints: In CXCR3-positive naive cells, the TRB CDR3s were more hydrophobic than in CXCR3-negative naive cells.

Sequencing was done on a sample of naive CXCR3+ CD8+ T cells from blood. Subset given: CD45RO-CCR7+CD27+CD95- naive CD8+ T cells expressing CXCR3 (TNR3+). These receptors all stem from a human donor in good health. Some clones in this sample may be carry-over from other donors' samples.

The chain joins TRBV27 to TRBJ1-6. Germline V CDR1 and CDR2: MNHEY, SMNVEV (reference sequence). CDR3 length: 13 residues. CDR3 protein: CASSLSLYSPLHF.

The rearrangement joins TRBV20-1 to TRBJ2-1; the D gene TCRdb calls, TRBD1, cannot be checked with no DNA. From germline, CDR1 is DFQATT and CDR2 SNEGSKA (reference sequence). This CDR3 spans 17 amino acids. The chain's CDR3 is CSARDPGGGTTYNEQFF.

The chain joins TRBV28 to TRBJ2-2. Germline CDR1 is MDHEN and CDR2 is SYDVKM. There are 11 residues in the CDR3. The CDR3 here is CASSEIGELFF.

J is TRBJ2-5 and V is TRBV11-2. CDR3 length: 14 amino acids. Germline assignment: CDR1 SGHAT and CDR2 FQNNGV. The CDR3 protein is CASSSLDPQETQYF. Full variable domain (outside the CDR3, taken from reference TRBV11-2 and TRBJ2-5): EAGVAQSPRYKIIEKRQSVAFWCNPISGHATLYWYQQILGQGPKLLIQFQNNGVVDDSQLPKDRFSAERLKGVDSTLKIQPAKLEDSAVYLCASSSLDPQETQYFGPGTRLLVL.

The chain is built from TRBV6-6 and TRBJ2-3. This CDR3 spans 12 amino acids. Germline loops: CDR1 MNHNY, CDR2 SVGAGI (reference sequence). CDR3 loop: CASSYSPDTQYF.

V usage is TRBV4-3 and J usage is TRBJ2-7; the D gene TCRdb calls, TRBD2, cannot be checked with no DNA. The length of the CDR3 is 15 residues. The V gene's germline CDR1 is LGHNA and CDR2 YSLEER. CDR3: CASSQVSALPYEQYF.

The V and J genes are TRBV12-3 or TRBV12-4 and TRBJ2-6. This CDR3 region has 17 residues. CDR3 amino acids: CASSPPVGAPGANVLTF.